Presented here are 17 T cell receptor beta chains from one specimen sequenced in a study of Tregs in tolerant kidney transplant recipients. Mixed chimerism was transient after nonmyeloablative marrow transplants from related graft donors. Libraries were prepared by immunoSEQ multiplex PCR; TCRdb keeps only in-frame clonotypes and omits some of them. Its table records about 31,000 clones. The source was CD4+ T cells from blood (PBMCs), collected 24 months after the transplant. These receptors all stem from a human patient who received a combined kidney and bone marrow transplant. Some T cells may be provided by the graft donor.

On this clone: The read stops 3 residues short of the end of the CDR3; the missing end is completed from the germline J gene. J is TRBJ2-3 and V is TRBV7-3, with D hard to call. With 0 bases removed from V and 2 bases from J, the gap between germline ends came to 6 bases. Per the germline V gene, CDR1 is SGHTA and CDR2 is FQGTGA. CDR3 length: 14 amino acids. This chain's CDR3 is CASSLTADTDTQYF. The sequenced part of the CDR3 DNA is TGTGCCAGCAGCTTAACGGCCGACACAGATACG.

Concerning this clone itself: The CDR3 extends 3 residues past the end of the read, so its final part is completed from the germline J gene. This rearrangement joins TRBV5-1 to TRBJ2-2; TRBD1 matches at 7 bases. V shed 3 bases, J shed 1 base, and the junction held 0 bases outside the gene matches. CDR1 is SGHRS and CDR2 is YFSETQ in the germline V gene. The CDR3 runs to 14 residues. This CDR3 reads CASSWTGNTGELFF. CDR3 DNA (partial): TGCGCCAGCAGCTGGACAGGGAACACCGGGGAG. Full variable domain (outside the CDR3, taken from reference TRBV5-1 and TRBJ2-2): KAGVTQTPRYLIKTRGQQVTLSCSPISGHRSVSWYQQTPGQGLQFLFEYFSETQRNKGNFPGRFSGRQFSNSRSEMNVSTLELGDSALYLCASSWTGNTGELFFGEGSRLTVL.

As regards this clone: Read coverage stops 3 residues before the CDR3 terminus; the germline J gene supplies the remainder. The chain couples TRBV7-8 to TRBJ1-4; D may be TRBD1 (6 bases). The CDR3 has 15 amino acids. Trimming removed 6 bases at V and 0 bases at J, with 11 bases between. CDR1 and CDR2 (germline): SGHVS, FQNEAQ. The CDR3 loop reads CASSLQGATNEKLFF. The CDR3 bases that were read are TGTGCCAGCAGTCTACAGGGAGCAACTAATGAAAAA.

Regarding this clone: Read sequence stops 3 residues before the CDR3 end, and the germline J gene provides the missing end. V usage is TRBV28 and J usage is TRBJ2-7; tentatively, D is TRBD1 (6 bases). This CDR3 region has 14 residues. Trimming removed 7 bases from V and 6 bases from J, with 19 bases in between. Germline V gene data show CDR1 as MDHEN and CDR2 as SYDVKM. CDR3 bases read: TGTGCCAGCACCAGGGACCTAGGGGGTCGCGAG. It codes for CASTRDLGGRE. The whole CDR3 protein is CASTRDLGGREQYF.

Of note for this clone: The CDR3 end lies 3 residues beyond the end of the read and is filled in from the germline J gene. This sequence joins TRBV20-1 and TRBJ2-4; the D gene is possibly TRBD2 (6 bases). The CDR3 totals 17 residues. V gave up 1 base and J gave up 3 bases, with 19 bases separating them. Germline CDR1 and CDR2: DFQATT and SNEGSKA (reference sequence). The sequenced CDR3 bases are TGCAGTGCTAGAGTGATTGTGGGACTTGGCGGCAAAAACATT. It yields the protein CSARVIVGLGGKNI. The entire CDR3 reads CSARVIVGLGGKNIQYF.

In the case of this clone: The read comes to an end 3 residues before the CDR3 does, leaving the germline J gene to fill in the end. V is TRBV5-1 and J is TRBJ1-2; no clear D. Germline CDR1 is SGHRS and CDR2 is YFSETQ. Trimming left V 1 base short and J 2 bases short, with 6 bases between. The CDR3 spans 13 residues. The CDR3 reads CASSLSVNYGYTF. The CDR3 bases that were read are TGCGCCAGCAGCTTGTCAGTCAACTATGGC.

As concerns this clone: The read terminates 3 residues ahead of where the CDR3 ends, so the germline J gene completes it. The gene calls are TRBV10-3 and TRBJ2-7, with 7 bases lining up with TRBD1. V was clipped by 6 bases and J by 5 bases; unmatched bases: 7. Germline-derived CDR1 and CDR2 are ENHRY and SYGVKD. The CDR3 runs to 13 residues. The sequenced part of the CDR3 DNA is TGTGCCATCAGACAACAGGGGACGAACGAG. It encodes CAIRQQGTNE. The full-length CDR3 reads as CAIRQQGTNEQYF.

The CDR3 DNA, read in part, is TGTGCCAGCAGTCCCCCAACAGGGGGCTGGCAGCCC. Encoded protein: CASSPPTGGWQP. The whole CDR3 protein is CASSPPTGGWQPQHF. The chain carries TRBV28 and TRBJ1-5, with 9 bases that match TRBD1. The read gets to within 3 residues of the CDR3 end, and the germline J gene fills in the rest. From germline, CDR1 is MDHEN and CDR2 SYDVKM. The CDR3 is 15 residues long. Unmatched junction bases numbered 9, after V lost 5 bases and J lost 7 bases. Variable domain in full (rest from reference TRBV28 and TRBJ1-5): DVKVTQSSRYLVKRTGEKVFLECVQDMDHENMFWYRQDPGLGLRLIYFSYDVKMKEKGDIPEGYSVSREKKERFSLILESASTNQTSMYLCASSPPTGGWQPQHFGDGTRLSIL.

In the case of this clone: The sequence runs out 3 residues before the end of the CDR3; the remainder is reconstructed from the germline J gene. V is TRBV11-1 and J is TRBJ2-7, with 9 bases aligning to TRBD2. The CDR3 has 14 amino acids. The ends lost 4 bases at V and 3 bases at J; junction bases unmatched: 4. Per germline, CDR1 SGHAT and CDR2 FQDESV (reference sequence). The CDR3 DNA, read in part, is TGTGCCAGCAGCTGGACTAGCGACCTCTACGAG. Amino acids: CASSWTSDLYE. The CDR3, in full, reads CASSWTSDLYEQYF. Combining the CDR3 with reference TRBV11-1 and TRBJ2-7 gives the whole variable domain EAEVAQSPRYKITEKSQAVAFWCDPISGHATLYWYRQILGQGPELLVQFQDESVVDDSQLPKDRFSAERLKGVDSTLKIQPAELGDSAMYLCASSWTSDLYEQYFGPGTRLTVT.

Turning to this clone: The read is 3 residues too short to cover the CDR3 end, so that end is filled in from the germline J gene. The rearrangement uses TRBV18 and TRBJ1-1, with D unclear. CDR3 size: 15 residues. Germline V gene sequence: CDR1 KGHSH, CDR2 LQKENI. Trimming left V 1 base short and J 1 base short, with 10 bases between. The CDR3 here is CASSPLVRRNTEAFF. Partial CDR3 DNA: TGTGCCAGCTCACCACTGGTGCGGCGGAACACTGAA.

About this clone itself: The DNA ends 3 residues before the CDR3 does, and the rest of the CDR3 is filled in from the germline J gene. This rearrangement joins TRBV20-1 to TRBJ2-5; the match to TRBD1 covers 8 bases. The length of the CDR3 is 15 residues. V was pared by 2 bases and J by 4 bases, with 9 bases of the junction left unmatched. Germline CDR1 DFQATT, CDR2 SNEGSKA (reference sequence). CDR3 DNA (partial): TGCAGTGCTAGACCCCCCCAGGGGGCGAGAGAGACC. Protein: CSARPPQGARET. The whole CDR3 sequence reads CSARPPQGARETQYF.

As regards this clone: The read halts 3 residues ahead of the CDR3 end, with the missing end drawn from the germline J gene. The chain links TRBV18 to TRBJ2-3; TRBD2 agrees at 11 bases. Germline values: CDR1 KGHSH, CDR2 LQKENI. The CDR3 is 15 residues long. Unmatched junction bases numbered 3, after V lost 4 bases and J lost 3 bases. The CDR3 region is CASSLRLAGTDTQYF. CDR3 DNA (partial): TGTGCCAGCTCACTCCGACTAGCGGGAACAGATACG.

In regard to this clone: The CDR3 end lies 3 residues beyond the end of the read and is filled in from the germline J gene. The rearrangement joins TRBV2 to TRBJ1-1, with 7 bases that match TRBD1. Germline V gives CDR1 SNHLY, CDR2 FYNNEI. Losses at the gene ends were 8 bases for V and 5 bases for J; bases not matched to a gene: 8. The CDR3 length is 13 residues. The CDR3 DNA, read in part, is TGTGCCAGCCACGGCAGGGGGGAAACTGAA. Translated: CASHGRGETE. The entire CDR3 protein is CASHGRGETEAFF.

A note on this clone: The read ends 3 residues early relative to the CDR3; the germline J gene fills the gap. The chain uses TRBV20-1 and TRBJ2-1; TRBD1 matches at 7 bases. From germline, CDR1 is DFQATT and CDR2 SNEGSKA (reference sequence). J gave up 5 bases and V 4 bases, and 5 bases lay outside the gene matches. This CDR3 has 13 amino acids. CDR3 DNA, as far as it was read: TGCAGTGCTATCGGACAGGTCAACAATGAG. It yields the protein CSAIGQVNNE. The whole CDR3 is CSAIGQVNNEQFF.

In the case of this clone: Read sequence stops 3 residues before the CDR3 end, and the germline J gene provides the missing end. The chain uses TRBV7-3 and TRBJ2-2; 7 nucleotides agree with TRBD2. This CDR3 contains 16 residues. The J segment lost 1 base and the V segment lost 1 base, leaving 3 bases of the junction unmatched. Germline assignment: CDR1 SGHTA and CDR2 FQGTGA. The part of the CDR3 DNA that was read is TGTGCCAGCAGCTTAAATCCTAGCGGGAACACCGGGGAG. Protein sequence: CASSLNPSGNTGE. The CDR3 in full is CASSLNPSGNTGELFF.

Comment on this clone: The read ends 3 residues early relative to the CDR3; the germline J gene fills the gap. The V and J genes are TRBV6-4 and TRBJ2-1; 10 bases align to TRBD2. V lost 8 bases, J lost 3 bases, and 4 bases stayed unmatched. The CDR3 totals 14 residues. Germline V lookup: CDR1 MRHNA, CDR2 SNTAGT. CDR3 amino acids: CASARTSGYNEQFF. The CDR3 DNA, read in part, is TGTGCCAGCGCTCGGACTAGCGGCTACAATGAG.

Comments on this clone: Coverage ceases 3 residues before the CDR3 finishes, and the germline J gene fills in the end. The chain carries TRBV5-1 and TRBJ2-3, with TRBD1 identical over 7 bases. Germline loops: CDR1 SGHRS, CDR2 YFSETQ. J lost 0 bases, V lost 5 bases, and 6 bases had no gene match. The CDR3 covers 15 residues. Here the CDR3 reads CASSFGQVSTDTQYF. The CDR3 bases that were read are TGCGCCAGCAGTTTTGGACAGGTTAGCACAGATACG.